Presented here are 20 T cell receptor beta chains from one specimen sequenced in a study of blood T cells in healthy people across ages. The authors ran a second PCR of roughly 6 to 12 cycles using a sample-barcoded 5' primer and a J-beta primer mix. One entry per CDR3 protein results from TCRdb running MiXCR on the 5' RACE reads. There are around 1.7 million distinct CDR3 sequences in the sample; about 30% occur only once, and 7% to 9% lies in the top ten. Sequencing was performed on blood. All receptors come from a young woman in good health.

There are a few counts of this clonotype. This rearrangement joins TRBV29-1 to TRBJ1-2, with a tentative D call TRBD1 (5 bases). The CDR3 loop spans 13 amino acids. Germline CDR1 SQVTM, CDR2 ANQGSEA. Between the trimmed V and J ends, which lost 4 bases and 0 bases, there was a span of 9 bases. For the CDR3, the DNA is TGCAGCGTTGTTGAGACAGCTAACTATGGCTACACCTTC. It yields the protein CSVVETANYGYTF.

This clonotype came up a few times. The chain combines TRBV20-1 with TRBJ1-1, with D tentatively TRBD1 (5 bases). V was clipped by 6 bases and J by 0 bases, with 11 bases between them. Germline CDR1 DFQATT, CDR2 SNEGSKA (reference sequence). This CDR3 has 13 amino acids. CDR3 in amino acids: CSARGYMNTEAFF. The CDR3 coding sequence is TGCAGTGCCCGGGGCTATATGAACACTGAAGCTTTCTTT.

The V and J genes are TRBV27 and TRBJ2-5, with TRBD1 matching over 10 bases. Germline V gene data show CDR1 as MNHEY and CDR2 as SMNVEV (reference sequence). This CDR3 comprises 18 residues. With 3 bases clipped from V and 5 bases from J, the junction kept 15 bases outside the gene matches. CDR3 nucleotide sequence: TGTGCCAGCAGTTTTTCTACGCCCGGGACAGGGGCGGCGGAGACCCAGTACTTC. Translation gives CASSFSTPGTGAAETQYF.

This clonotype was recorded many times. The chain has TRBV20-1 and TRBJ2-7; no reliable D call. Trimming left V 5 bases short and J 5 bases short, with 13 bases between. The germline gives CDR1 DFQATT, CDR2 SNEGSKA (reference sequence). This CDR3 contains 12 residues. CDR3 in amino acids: CSAQPTGNEQYF. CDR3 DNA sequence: TGCAGTGCTCAGCCGACTGGCAACGAGCAGTACTTC.

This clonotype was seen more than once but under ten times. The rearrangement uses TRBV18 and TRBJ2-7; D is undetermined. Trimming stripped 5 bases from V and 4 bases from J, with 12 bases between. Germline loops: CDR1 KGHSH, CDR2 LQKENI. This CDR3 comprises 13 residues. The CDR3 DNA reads TGTGCCAGCTCAAATCAGGAATCATACGAGCAGTACTTC. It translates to CASSNQESYEQYF.

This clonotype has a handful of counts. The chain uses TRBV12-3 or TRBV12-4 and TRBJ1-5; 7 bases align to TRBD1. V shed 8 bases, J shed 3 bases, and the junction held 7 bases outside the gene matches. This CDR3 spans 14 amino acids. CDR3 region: CASQVGTVNQPQHF. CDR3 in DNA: TGTGCCAGCCAAGTAGGGACAGTCAATCAGCCCCAGCATTTT.

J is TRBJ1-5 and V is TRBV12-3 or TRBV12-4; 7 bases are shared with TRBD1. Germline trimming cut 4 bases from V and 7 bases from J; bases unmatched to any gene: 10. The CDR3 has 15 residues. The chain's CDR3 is CASSSPGGPGQPQHF. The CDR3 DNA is TGTGCCAGCAGTTCCCCAGGGGGGCCGGGGCAGCCCCAGCATTTT.

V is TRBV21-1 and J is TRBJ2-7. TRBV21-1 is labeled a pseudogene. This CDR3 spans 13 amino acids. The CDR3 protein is CASSKVDIYEQYF. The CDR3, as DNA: TGTGCCAGCAGCAAAGTTGACATCTACGAGCAGTACTTC.

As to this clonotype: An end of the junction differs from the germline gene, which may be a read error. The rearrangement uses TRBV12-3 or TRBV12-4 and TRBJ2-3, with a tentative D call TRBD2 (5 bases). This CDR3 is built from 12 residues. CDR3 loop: CVSSLSADTQYF. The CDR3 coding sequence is TGTGTCAGCAGCCTTAGCGCAGATACGCAGTATTTT.

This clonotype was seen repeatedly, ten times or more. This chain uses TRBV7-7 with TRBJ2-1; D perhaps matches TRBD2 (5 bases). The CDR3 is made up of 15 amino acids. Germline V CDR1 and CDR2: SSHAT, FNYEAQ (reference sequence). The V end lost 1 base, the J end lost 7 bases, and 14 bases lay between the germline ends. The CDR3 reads CASSLGGSPVNEQFF. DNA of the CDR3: TGTGCCAGCAGCTTAGGAGGGAGTCCGGTAAATGAGCAGTTCTTC.

The DNA for the CDR3 is TGCAGTGCTAGTTTTGCTGTAAGCTCCTACAATGAGCAGTTCTTC. As protein: CSASFAVSSYNEQFF. The chain is built from TRBV20-1 and TRBJ2-1; no firm D call. CDR3 length: 15 amino acids. CDR1 and CDR2 from the germline V gene are DFQATT and SNEGSKA (reference sequence). V was shortened by 3 bases and J by 0 bases, with 12 bases between the two germline ends.

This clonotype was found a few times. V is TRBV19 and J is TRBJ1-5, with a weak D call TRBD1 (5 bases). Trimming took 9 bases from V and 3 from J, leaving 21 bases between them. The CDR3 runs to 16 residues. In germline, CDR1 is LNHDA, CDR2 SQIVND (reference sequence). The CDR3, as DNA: TGTGCCAGCGCACGGGGGACCGAACGATTCAATCAGCCCCAGCATTTT. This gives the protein CASARGTERFNQPQHF.

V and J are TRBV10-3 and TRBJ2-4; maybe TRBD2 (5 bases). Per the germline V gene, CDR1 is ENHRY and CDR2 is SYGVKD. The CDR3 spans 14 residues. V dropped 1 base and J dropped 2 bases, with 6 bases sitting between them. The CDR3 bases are TGTGCCATCAGTGAGTACGGGACCAAAAACATTCAGTACTTC. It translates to CAISEYGTKNIQYF.

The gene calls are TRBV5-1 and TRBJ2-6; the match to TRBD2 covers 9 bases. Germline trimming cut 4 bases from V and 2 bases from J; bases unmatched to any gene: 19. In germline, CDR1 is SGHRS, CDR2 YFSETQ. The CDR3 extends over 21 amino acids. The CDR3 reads CASSLRTGRLREGPGANVLTF. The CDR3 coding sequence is TGCGCCAGCAGCCTGCGGACGGGGCGTCTGCGGGAGGGCCCTGGGGCCAACGTCCTGACTTTC.

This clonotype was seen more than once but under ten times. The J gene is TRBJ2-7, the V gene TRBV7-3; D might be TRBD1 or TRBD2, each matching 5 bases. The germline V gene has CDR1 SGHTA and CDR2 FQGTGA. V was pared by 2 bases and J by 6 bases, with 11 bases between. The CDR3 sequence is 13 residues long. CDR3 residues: CASSLDRGVEQYF. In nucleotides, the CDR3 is TGTGCCAGCAGCTTAGATAGAGGGGTCGAGCAGTACTTC.

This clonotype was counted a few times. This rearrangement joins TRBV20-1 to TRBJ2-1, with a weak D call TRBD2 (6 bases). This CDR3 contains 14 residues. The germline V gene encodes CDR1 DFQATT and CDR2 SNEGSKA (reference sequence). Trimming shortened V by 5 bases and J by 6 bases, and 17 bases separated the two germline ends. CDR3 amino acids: CSAQRLAAGNEQFF. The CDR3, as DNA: TGCAGTGCTCAGAGGTTAGCGGCGGGCAATGAGCAGTTCTTC.

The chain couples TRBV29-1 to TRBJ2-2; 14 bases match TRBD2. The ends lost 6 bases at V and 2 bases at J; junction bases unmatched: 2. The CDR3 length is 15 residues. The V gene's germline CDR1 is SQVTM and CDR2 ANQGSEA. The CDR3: CSVGLAGVNTGELFF. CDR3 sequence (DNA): TGCAGCGTGGGACTAGCGGGAGTAAACACCGGGGAGCTGTTTTTT.

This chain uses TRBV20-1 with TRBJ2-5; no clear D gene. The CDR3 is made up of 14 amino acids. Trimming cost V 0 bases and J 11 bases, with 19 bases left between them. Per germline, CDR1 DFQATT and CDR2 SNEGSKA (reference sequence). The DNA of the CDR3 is TGCAGTGCTAGAGATTATACAGAAAACAATGAGCAGTACTTC. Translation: CSARDYTENNEQYF.

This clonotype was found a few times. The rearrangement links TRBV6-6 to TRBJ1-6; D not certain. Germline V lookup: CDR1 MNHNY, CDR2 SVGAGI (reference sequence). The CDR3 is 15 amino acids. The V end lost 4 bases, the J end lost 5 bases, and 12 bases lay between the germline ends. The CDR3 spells CASSSLGLNNSPLHF. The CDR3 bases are TGTGCCAGCAGTTCCCTCGGGTTAAATAATTCACCCCTCCACTTT.

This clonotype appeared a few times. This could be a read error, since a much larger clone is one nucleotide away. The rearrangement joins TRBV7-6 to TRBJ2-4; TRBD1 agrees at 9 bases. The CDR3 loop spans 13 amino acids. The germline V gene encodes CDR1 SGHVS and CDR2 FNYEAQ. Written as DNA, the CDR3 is TGTGCCTGCAGCAAAGGGACAGGGTTTGAGCAGTACTTC. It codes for CACSKGTGFEQYF.